This TCR beta chain came from a study of vaccination and CD4 T cells after COVID-19. This clonotype has more than one count but fewer than ten. Its antigen is not identified. After removal of 7 bases from V and 3 bases from J, the junction contained 5 bases not matched to a gene. This CDR3 comprises 14 residues. Per the germline V gene, CDR1 is MNHNS and CDR2 is SASEGT. Treatment meaning: roughly 11-day PBMC culture with coronavirus spike peptide pools or control peptides (ViraFEST assay). With the Oncomine TCR Beta short-read assay, DNA from cultured CD4+ T cells was sequenced. TCRdb re-derived calls from the PCR reads in MiXCR, one entry per CDR3 protein. The repertoire includes more than 15,000 distinct CDR3 sequences, 25% to 30% of them detected once, and roughly a sixth sits in the top ten.

The rearrangement uses TRBV6-1 and TRBJ2-7, with 11 nucleotides matching TRBD1. This receptor was taken from a human donor with COVID-19. Sequences were obtained from cultured CD4+ T cells from blood. CDR3 nucleotides: TGTGCCAGCAATGAGGACAGGGGGCACTACGAGCAGTACTTC. As protein: CASNEDRGHYEQYF.